These T cell receptor beta chains were read from a single sample in a study of blood T cell repertoires in COVID-19. This table comes from immunoSEQ multiplex PCR, and its TCRdb copy is limited to in-frame clones, with some not included. The table includes fewer than 250,000 clones, 83% detected once. Sequencing input: PBMCs or T cells enriched from blood (not recorded which). The receptors come from a middle-aged woman who had been exposed to COVID-19. Each CDR3 is given with its conserved first and last residue. A D gene is named only where the DNA matches it firmly. Rows give clone size only sometimes, using once, few, many, or a class for an expanded clone.

CDR3 protein,CDR3 DNA,clone size,CDR3 length,D gene,V gene,J gene
CASSLVAGPNTGELFF,TGTGCCAGCAGCTTAGTCGCAGGGCCGAACACCGGGGAGCTGTTTTTT,once,16,-,TRBV7-2,TRBJ2-2
CASNQQGADYGYTF,TGTGCCAGCAACCAACAGGGGGCGGACTATGGCTACACCTTC,-,14,TRBD1,TRBV3-1/TRBV3-2,TRBJ1-2
CASSYSDSYEQYF,TGTGCCAGCAGTTACTCGGACAGCTACGAGCAGTACTTC,-,13,-,TRBV6-5,TRBJ2-7
CASSLGPLNGQYF,TGTGCCAGCAGCCTGGGGCCCCTAAACGGGCAGTACTTC,-,13,-,TRBV28,TRBJ2-7
CASSLTGGSGNTIYF,TGTGCCAGCAGCTTAACGGGGGGCTCTGGAAACACCATATATTTT,-,15,-,TRBV7-3,TRBJ1-3
CASSRTGNTGELFF,TGTGCCAGCAGCCGGACAGGGAACACCGGGGAGCTGTTTTTT,-,14,TRBD1,TRBV4-2,TRBJ2-2
CASSLLSGNTQYF,TGTGCCAGCAGTTTACTATCGGGAAATACGCAGTATTTT,-,13,-,TRBV28,TRBJ2-3
CASSQEGQGLNEQFF,TGCGCCAGCAGCCAAGAAGGACAGGGGTTGAATGAGCAGTTCTTC,-,15,TRBD1,TRBV4-1,TRBJ2-1
CASEPWTGMNTEAFF,TGCGCCAGCGAGCCCTGGACAGGGATGAACACTGAAGCTTTCTTT,-,15,TRBD1,TRBV5-1,TRBJ1-1
CASSSGRGSGNTEAFF,TGTGCCAGCAGCTCCGGTAGAGGGTCGGGGAACACTGAAGCTTTCTTT,-,16,-,TRBV11-3,TRBJ1-1
CASSIGQGISYEQYF,TGTGCCAGTAGTATCGGACAGGGGATCTCCTACGAGCAGTACTTC,-,15,TRBD1,TRBV19,TRBJ2-7
CASSLIVLAGGSTDTQYF,TGTGCCAGCAGCTTAATTGTCTTGGCGGGGGGAAGCACAGATACGCAGTATTTT,-,18,TRBD2,TRBV11-2,TRBJ2-3
CASSLPSGGPSSYNEQFF,TGTGCCAGCAGCTTGCCTAGCGGGGGGCCGAGCTCCTACAATGAGCAGTTCTTC,once,18,TRBD2,TRBV5-4,TRBJ2-1
CASSSGTGDHQPQHF,TGTGCCAGCAGCTCCGGGACAGGCGACCATCAGCCCCAGCATTTT,-,15,TRBD1,TRBV5-5,TRBJ1-5
CASSQDGGGIFNQPQHF,TGCGCCAGCAGCCAAGATGGGGGGGGGATTTTCAATCAGCCCCAGCATTTT,-,17,-,TRBV4-1,TRBJ1-5
CASSSGQPYGYTF,TGCGCCAGCAGCTCGGGACAGCCGTATGGCTACACCTTC,-,13,TRBD1,TRBV5-1,TRBJ1-2
CASSPWTVPRLFF,TGTGCCAGTAGTCCTTGGACAGTCCCCCGGCTGTTTTTT,-,13,-,TRBV19,TRBJ1-4
CASSPSSLRETQYF,TGTGCCAGCAGCCCCTCGAGCCTACGGGAGACCCAGTACTTC,once,14,-,TRBV9,TRBJ2-5
CARAPGLAYEQYF,TGTGCCAGAGCGCCGGGACTAGCGTACGAGCAGTACTTC,-,13,TRBD2,TRBV27,TRBJ2-7
CASSFLAPTGTGVGYTF,TGTGCCAGCAGTTTCCTGGCCCCTACCGGGACAGGGGTTGGCTACACCTTC,-,17,TRBD1,TRBV27,TRBJ1-2
CASSFSATNEKLFF,TGTGCCAGTAGTTTCAGTGCAACTAATGAAAAACTGTTTTTT,-,14,-,TRBV19,TRBJ1-4
CASSSRTGVPQPQHF,TGTGCCAGCAGTTCCCGGACAGGGGTTCCTCAGCCCCAGCATTTT,-,15,TRBD1,TRBV28,TRBJ1-5
CASRVLSTDTQYF,TGTGCCAGCCGAGTGCTTAGCACAGATACGCAGTATTTT,-,13,-,TRBV27,TRBJ2-3
CSVGSGEQFF,TGCAGCGTCGGAAGCGGTGAGCAGTTCTTC,-,10,-,TRBV29-1,TRBJ2-1
CASSDGGPTATQYF,TGTGCCAGCAGCGACGGGGGACCCACAGCTACGCAGTATTTT,-,14,-,TRBV9,TRBJ2-3
CASHRETGELFF,TGTGCCAGCCACAGAGAAACCGGGGAGCTGTTTTTT,-,12,-,TRBV2,TRBJ2-2
CASSPGQDNQPQHF,TGTGCCAGCTCGCCGGGACAGGACAATCAGCCCCAGCATTTT,-,14,TRBD1,TRBV18,TRBJ1-5
CASSPGQGNSPLHF,TGTGCCAGCAGCCCGGGACAGGGTAATTCACCCCTCCACTTT,-,14,TRBD1,TRBV7-9,TRBJ1-6
CASSFSLGGLGTGELFF,TGTGCCAGCAGCTTTTCGCTGGGCGGGCTCGGGACCGGGGAGCTGTTTTTT,-,17,-,TRBV11-3,TRBJ2-2
CASSWALAGGSTDTQYF,TGTGCCAGCAGTTGGGCGCTAGCGGGGGGAAGCACAGATACGCAGTATTTT,-,17,TRBD2,TRBV2,TRBJ2-3
CASSEARTLSGNTIYF,TGTGCCAGCAGTGAAGCGAGGACACTCTCTGGAAACACCATATATTTT,-,16,-,TRBV2,TRBJ1-3
CASSDRRGGLETQYF,TGTGCCAGCAGCGATAGACGGGGGGGGTTAGAGACCCAGTACTTC,-,15,TRBD2,TRBV11-3,TRBJ2-5
CASSERGLDSPLHF,TGTGCCAGCAGTGAACGGGGGTTGGATTCACCCCTCCACTTT,-,14,-,TRBV6-1,TRBJ1-6
CSALGTVEAFF,TGCAGTGCTTTAGGGACAGTTGAAGCTTTCTTT,-,11,TRBD1,TRBV20-1,TRBJ1-1